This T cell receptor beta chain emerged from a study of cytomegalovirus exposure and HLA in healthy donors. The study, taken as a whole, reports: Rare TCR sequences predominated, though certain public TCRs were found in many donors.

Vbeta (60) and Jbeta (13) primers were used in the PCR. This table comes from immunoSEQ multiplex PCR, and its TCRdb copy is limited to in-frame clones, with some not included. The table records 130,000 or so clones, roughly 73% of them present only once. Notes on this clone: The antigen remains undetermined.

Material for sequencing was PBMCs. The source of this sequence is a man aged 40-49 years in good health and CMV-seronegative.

CDR3 sequence: CASSLGAGEREQFF. The CDR3 DNA reads as TGCGCCAGCAGCTTGGGGGCGGGGGAGCGGGAGCAGTTCTTC. V is TRBV5-1 and J is TRBJ2-1; 7 positions agree with TRBD2. J was trimmed by 10 bases and V by 0 bases; bases with no gene match: 7. The CDR3 consists of 14 residues. The germline CDR1 and CDR2 sequences are SGHRS and YFSETQ.